This T cell receptor (beta chain) originates from a study of CD8 T cell repertoires and HIV-1 epitope variants. For the study at large: Controls included no peptide, Ebola AY9 epitope, and a CMV, EBV, flu pool. Epitopes were three Gag families plus Nef HW9 and YT9. Study observations and caveats: Only beta chains were identified, marking proliferation to antigen, not function.

Trimming cost V 2 bases and J 7 bases, with 9 bases left between them. This CDR3 is built from 12 residues. CDR1 MNHNY and CDR2 SVGAGI come from the germline V gene (reference sequence). Regarding this clone: The antigen is unknown.

Profiled with immunoSEQ multiplex PCR; TCRdb holds only in-frame clones, not every one. The repertoire holds some 87,000 clones, with 60% to 80% as singletons. The specimen sequenced was uncultured baseline CD8+ T cells from peripheral blood mononuclear cells (PBMCs). The receptor comes from a male donor with HIV. The chain is built from TRBV6-6 and TRBJ2-7, with D hard to call. DNA for the CDR3: TGTGCCAGCAGTTACCCCCTCGGGGAGCAGTACTTC. As protein: CASSYPLGEQYF.